These T cell receptor beta chains were read from a single sample in a study of blood T cell repertoires in COVID-19. TCRdb's table, derived via immunoSEQ multiplex PCR, lists solely in-frame clones and lacks some. The table includes around 310,000 clones, roughly 91% detected once. The sample consisted of PBMCs or T cells enriched from blood (not recorded which). These TCRs come from a woman younger than 45 who had recovered from COVID-19. Both conserved end residues are part of each CDR3. The D gene is left open where the match is weak. Where a row states a size, it is once, few, many or the class of an expanded clone; other rows omit it.

CDR3 protein | CDR3 DNA | J gene | clone size | V gene | D gene
CASSLNGSPGTGELFF | TGCGCCAGCAGCTTGAACGGGAGCCCGGGAACCGGGGAGCTGTTTTTT | TRBJ2-2 | - | TRBV5-1 | -
CASSRGTGVNYGYTF | TGTGCCAGCAGCCGGGGGACGGGAGTTAACTATGGCTACACCTTC | TRBJ1-2 | - | TRBV3-1/TRBV3-2 | -
CASGRSSYNEQFF | TGTGCCAGCGGCCGGAGCTCCTACAATGAGCAGTTCTTC | TRBJ2-1 | once | TRBV14 | -
CASSYAGSSYEQYF | TGTGCCAGCAGTTACGCCGGGAGCTCCTACGAGCAGTACTTC | TRBJ2-7 | - | TRBV6-5 | -
CASSELDGTGKLFF | TGTGCCAGCAGCGAATTGGACGGGACTGGCAAACTGTTTTTT | TRBJ1-4 | few | TRBV5-4 | -
CASSLQSGHSEAFF | TGCGCCAGCAGCTTGCAATCAGGCCACAGTGAAGCTTTCTTT | TRBJ1-1 | once | TRBV5-1 | -
CSVEDRGGPEAFF | TGCAGCGTTGAAGATCGGGGAGGCCCTGAAGCTTTCTTT | TRBJ1-1 | - | TRBV29-1 | -
CASSPGGLGQGSNQPQHF | TGTGCCAGCAGTCCAGGTGGCCTGGGACAGGGGTCTAATCAGCCCCAGCATTTT | TRBJ1-5 | - | TRBV27 | TRBD1
CASSISGSNQPQHF | TGTGCCAGTAGTATCTCCGGGAGCAATCAGCCCCAGCATTTT | TRBJ1-5 | few | TRBV19 | -
CASSLSFPAGQLYGYTF | TGTGCCAGCAGTTTATCTTTCCCCGCGGGACAGCTCTATGGCTACACCTTC | TRBJ1-2 | once | TRBV27 | TRBD1
CASSLRQSGETQYF | TGTGCCAGCAGCTTACGTCAAAGCGGAGAGACCCAGTACTTC | TRBJ2-5 | - | TRBV7-9 | -
CASSGTSSYNEQFF | TGTGCCAGCAGCGGGACTAGCTCCTACAATGAGCAGTTCTTC | TRBJ2-1 | - | TRBV6-6 | TRBD2
CASSETGLAGIDGEQFF | TGCGCCAGCAGCGAGACGGGACTAGCGGGCATAGACGGTGAGCAGTTCTTC | TRBJ2-1 | - | TRBV5-1 | TRBD2
CAISESAGGSYNSPLHF | TGTGCCATCAGTGAGTCAGCAGGGGGCTCCTATAATTCACCCCTCCACTTT | TRBJ1-6 | - | TRBV10-3 | TRBD1
CASSGTGTNGYTF | TGTGCCAGCAGCGGAACCGGGACAAACGGGTACACCTTC | TRBJ1-2 | - | TRBV25-1 | -
CASSPGDRGDYGYTF | TGTGCCAGCTCACCCGGCGACAGGGGAGACTATGGCTACACCTTC | TRBJ1-2 | - | TRBV18 | TRBD1
CASSLLASEEDYNEQFF | TGTGCCAGCAGTTTATTGGCTAGCGAGGAGGACTACAATGAGCAGTTCTTC | TRBJ2-1 | - | TRBV27 | -
CASSMDRVGDTQYF | TGCGCCAGCAGCATGGACAGGGTTGGAGATACGCAGTATTTT | TRBJ2-3 | - | TRBV5-1 | TRBD1
CASSPRDRAIHNEQFF | TGTGCCAGCAGCCCTCGGGACAGGGCGATCCACAATGAGCAGTTCTTC | TRBJ2-1 | once | TRBV5-6 | TRBD1
CASSLPQAGGSYEQYF | TGTGCCAGCAGCTTACCCCAGGCGGGAGGTTCCTACGAGCAGTACTTC | TRBJ2-7 | - | TRBV7-9 | TRBD2
CAISGTAYEQYF | TGTGCCATCAGTGGGACAGCCTACGAGCAGTACTTC | TRBJ2-7 | - | TRBV10-3 | -
CASSDWDSKNIQYF | TGTGCCAGCAGTGACTGGGACAGCAAAAACATTCAGTACTTC | TRBJ2-4 | - | TRBV25-1 | TRBD1
CASSTEGGLGGYNEQFF | TGTGCCAGCAGCACCGAAGGCGGACTAGGGGGTTACAATGAGCAGTTCTTC | TRBJ2-1 | - | TRBV21-1 | -
CSAQQGSGSLETQYF | TGCAGCGCCCAACAGGGTAGCGGGAGTTTGGAGACCCAGTACTTC | TRBJ2-5 | - | TRBV29-1 | TRBD2
CASITPTGGGTGELFF | TGTGCCAGCATTACACCGACAGGGGGTGGAACCGGGGAGCTGTTTTTT | TRBJ2-2 | - | TRBV21-1 | -
CASSPGGLNTEAFF | TGCGCCAGCAGCCCCGGAGGGTTGAACACTGAAGCTTTCTTT | TRBJ1-1 | - | TRBV4-1 | -
CASSHPSGSYSEQFF | TGTGCCAGCAGCCACCCTAGCGGGAGCTACAGTGAGCAGTTCTTC | TRBJ2-1 | - | TRBV4-2 | TRBD2
CAWRDTSSGNTIYF | TGTGCCTGGAGGGACACGAGCTCTGGAAACACCATATATTTT | TRBJ1-3 | - | TRBV30 | -
CSGHLKNSNQPQHF | TGCAGCGGTCACTTGAAGAATAGCAATCAGCCCCAGCATTTT | TRBJ1-5 | - | TRBV29-1 | -
CASSPAGLVPYEQYF | TGCGCCAGCAGCCCCGCGGGACTAGTCCCTTACGAGCAGTACTTC | TRBJ2-7 | - | TRBV4-1 | TRBD2
CASSQRRDWTAGEQYF | TGTGCCAGCAGTCAGCGTCGGGACTGGACGGCGGGCGAGCAGTACTTC | TRBJ2-7 | - | TRBV28 | -
CASSLGPGWGPEGYTF | TGTGCCAGCAGCTTAGGCCCAGGGTGGGGGCCAGAAGGCTACACCTTC | TRBJ1-2 | few | TRBV11-1 | -
CASSQGGGPGYTF | TGCGCCAGCAGCCAAGGTGGAGGGCCTGGCTACACCTTC | TRBJ1-2 | - | TRBV4-3 | -
CASSLGVRGNQPQHF | TGTGCCAGCAGCTTGGGGGTCAGGGGCAATCAGCCCCAGCATTTT | TRBJ1-5 | - | TRBV5-8 | -
CASSLLRTQDYNEQFF | TGCGCCAGCAGCTTGCTGCGGACACAGGATTACAATGAGCAGTTCTTC | TRBJ2-1 | once | TRBV5-1 | -
CASSPGLRTDTQYF | TGTGCCAGCAGTCCGGGACTTCGCACAGATACGCAGTATTTT | TRBJ2-3 | - | TRBV2 | -
CASSPIEGSTQETQYF | TGCGCCAGCAGCCCCATCGAGGGAAGCACACAAGAGACCCAGTACTTC | TRBJ2-5 | - | TRBV5-1 | -
CASSVWRTGMGTDTQYF | TGTGCCAGCAGCGTCTGGCGTACGGGGATGGGCACAGATACGCAGTATTTT | TRBJ2-3 | - | TRBV9 | -
CASSHRIGTDYGYTF | TGCGCCAGCAGCCACCGAATCGGGACAGACTATGGCTACACCTTC | TRBJ1-2 | - | TRBV4-3 | TRBD1
CATSETGTGDDTQYF | TGTGCCACCAGTGAAACCGGGACAGGGGACGATACGCAGTATTTT | TRBJ2-3 | - | TRBV24-1 | TRBD1
CASSPTGTRGYNEQFF | TGTGCCAGCAGCCCGACCGGGACTAGGGGGTACAATGAGCAGTTCTTC | TRBJ2-1 | - | TRBV7-9 | TRBD2
CAGHGGHGELFF | TGTGCCGGCCACGGGGGGCACGGGGAGCTGTTTTTT | TRBJ2-2 | - | TRBV28 | -
CASSISGSGYEQYF | TGTGCCAGCAGCATTAGCGGGAGCGGCTACGAGCAGTACTTC | TRBJ2-7 | - | TRBV7-2 | TRBD2
CASSQDAGFGTEAFF | TGTGCCAGCAGCCAAGATGCCGGGTTTGGCACTGAAGCTTTCTTT | TRBJ1-1 | - | TRBV3-1/TRBV3-2 | -
CASSLWGRMNTEAFF | TGTGCCAGCAGTTTATGGGGCAGGATGAACACTGAAGCTTTCTTT | TRBJ1-1 | once | TRBV28 | -
CASSQGLAINTGELFF | TGTGCCAGCAGCCAAGGACTAGCGATTAACACCGGGGAGCTGTTTTTT | TRBJ2-2 | - | TRBV3-1/TRBV3-2 | TRBD2
CASSSGLASYNEQFF | TGTGCCAGCAGCTCGGGACTAGCTAGCTACAATGAGCAGTTCTTC | TRBJ2-1 | - | TRBV7-2 | TRBD2
CASSLEGAWSSYEQYF | TGTGCCAGCAGCTTAGAGGGGGCGTGGAGCTCCTACGAGCAGTACTTC | TRBJ2-7 | - | TRBV11-2 | -
CASSLALAGAREQFF | TGTGCCAGCAGTTTGGCACTAGCGGGAGCACGTGAGCAGTTCTTC | TRBJ2-1 | - | TRBV6-5 | TRBD2
CATSRTGQGEAFF | TGTGCCACCAGCAGGACAGGGCAAGGAGAAGCTTTCTTT | TRBJ1-1 | - | TRBV15 | TRBD1
CASSPETSGSPDTQYF | TGTGCTAGCAGCCCTGAGACTAGCGGGAGTCCGGATACGCAGTATTTT | TRBJ2-3 | - | TRBV7-7 | TRBD2
CASSLAGGAPDTQYF | TGCGCCAGCAGCTTGGCGGGGGGCGCCCCAGATACGCAGTATTTT | TRBJ2-3 | - | TRBV5-1 | -
CASSLGFGTGFTQYF | TGTGCCAGCAGTTTAGGGTTCGGGACAGGGTTTACCCAGTACTTC | TRBJ2-5 | - | TRBV28 | TRBD1
CASSLRTSGRKFF | TGTGCCAGCAGTTTGCGGACTAGCGGGAGGAAGTTCTTC | TRBJ2-1 | - | TRBV28 | TRBD2